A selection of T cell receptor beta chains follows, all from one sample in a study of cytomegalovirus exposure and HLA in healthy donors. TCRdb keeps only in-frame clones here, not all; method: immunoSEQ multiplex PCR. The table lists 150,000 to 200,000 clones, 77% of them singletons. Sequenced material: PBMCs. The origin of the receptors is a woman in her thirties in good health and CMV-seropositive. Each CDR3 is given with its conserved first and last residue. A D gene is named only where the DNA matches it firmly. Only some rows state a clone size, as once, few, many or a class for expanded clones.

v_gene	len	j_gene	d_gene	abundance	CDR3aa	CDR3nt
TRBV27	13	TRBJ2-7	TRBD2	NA	CASGLAETYEQYF	TGTGCCAGCGGACTAGCGGAGACTTACGAGCAGTACTTC
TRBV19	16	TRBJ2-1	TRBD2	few	CASSNPGLAGVHEQFF	TGTGCCAGTAGTAACCCAGGACTAGCGGGAGTGCATGAGCAGTTCTTC
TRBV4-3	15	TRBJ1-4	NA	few	CASSQASSPGEKLFF	TGCGCCAGCAGCCAAGCGAGTTCTCCCGGGGAAAAACTGTTTTTT
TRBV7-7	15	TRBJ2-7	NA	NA	CASSLGSDRSYEQYF	TGTGCCAGCAGCTTAGGGTCGGACAGATCCTACGAGCAGTACTTC
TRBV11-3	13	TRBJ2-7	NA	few	CASSPLDSSEQYF	TGTGCCAGCAGCCCCTTGGACAGTTCCGAGCAGTACTTC
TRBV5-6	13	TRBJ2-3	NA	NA	CASSSFSLDTQYF	TGTGCCAGCAGCTCTTTTTCTCTAGATACGCAGTATTTT
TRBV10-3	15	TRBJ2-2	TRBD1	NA	CAISPTGGRTGELFF	TGTGCCATCAGCCCCACAGGGGGTCGGACCGGGGAGCTGTTTTTT
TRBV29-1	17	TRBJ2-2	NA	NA	CSVERVTGQGGTGELFF	TGCAGCGTTGAACGGGTAACGGGCCAGGGTGGCACCGGGGAGCTGTTTTTT
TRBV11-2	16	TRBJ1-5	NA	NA	CASSSGGGLSNQPQHF	TGTGCCAGCAGCTCCGGGGGGGGATTGAGCAATCAGCCCCAGCATTTT
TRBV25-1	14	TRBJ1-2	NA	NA	CASSELDKTYGYTF	TGTGCCAGCAGTGAATTGGACAAGACCTATGGCTACACCTTC
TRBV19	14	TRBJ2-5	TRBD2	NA	CASSPGTTLGTQYF	TGTGCCAGTAGCCCCGGGACTACCCTCGGGACCCAGTACTTC
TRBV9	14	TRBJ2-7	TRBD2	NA	CASSPSGSFYEQYF	TGTGCCAGCAGCCCTAGCGGGAGCTTTTACGAGCAGTACTTC
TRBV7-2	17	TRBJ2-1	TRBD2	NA	CASSPQRSGGFYNEQFF	TGTGCCAGCAGCCCCCAGCGTTCGGGAGGATTCTACAATGAGCAGTTCTTC
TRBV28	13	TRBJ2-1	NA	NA	CASRTSNVHEQFF	TGTGCCAGCAGGACTAGTAACGTCCATGAGCAGTTCTTC
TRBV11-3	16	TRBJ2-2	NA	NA	CASSPGWTGDTGELFF	TGTGCCAGCAGCCCTGGGTGGACGGGGGACACCGGGGAGCTGTTTTTT
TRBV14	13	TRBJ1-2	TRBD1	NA	CASGRTGTGGYTF	TGTGCCAGTGGACGTACAGGGACAGGTGGCTACACCTTC
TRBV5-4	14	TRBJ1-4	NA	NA	CASSTGQLNEKLFF	TGTGCCAGCAGCACCGGACAGCTTAATGAAAAACTGTTTTTT
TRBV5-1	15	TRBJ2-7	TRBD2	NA	CASSLGGTNPYEQYF	TGCGCCAGCAGCTTGGGGGGGACTAACCCCTACGAGCAGTACTTC
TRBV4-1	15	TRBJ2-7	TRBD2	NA	CASSPRLAVNHEQYF	TGCGCCAGCAGCCCGCGACTAGCGGTAAACCACGAGCAGTACTTC
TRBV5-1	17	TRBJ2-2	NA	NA	CASSLGLDRRGTGELFF	TGCGCCAGCAGCTTGGGCTTAGACAGGAGAGGTACCGGGGAGCTGTTTTTT
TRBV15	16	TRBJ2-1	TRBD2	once	CATSSIAGGGYNEQFF	TGTGCCACCAGCTCAATAGCGGGAGGGGGGTACAATGAGCAGTTCTTC
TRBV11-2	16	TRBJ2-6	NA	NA	CASSRNRDAGANVLTF	TGTGCCAGCAGCAGAAACAGGGACGCTGGGGCCAACGTCCTGACTTTC
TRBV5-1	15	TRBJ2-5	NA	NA	CASSLPAAEGETQYF	TGCGCCAGCAGCTTGCCCGCGGCCGAGGGTGAGACCCAGTACTTC
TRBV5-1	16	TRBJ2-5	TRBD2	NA	CASSPRVAGGQETQYF	TGCGCCAGCAGCCCCCGGGTAGCGGGAGGGCAAGAGACCCAGTACTTC
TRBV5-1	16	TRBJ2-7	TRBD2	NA	CASSSLLAGGAYEQYF	TGCGCCAGCAGCTCCCTACTAGCGGGAGGGGCCTACGAGCAGTACTTC
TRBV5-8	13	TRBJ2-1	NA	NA	CASSWAAANEQFF	TGTGCCAGCAGCTGGGCCGCTGCCAATGAGCAGTTCTTC
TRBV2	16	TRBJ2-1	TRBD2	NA	CASTRLAGGLMDEQFF	TGTGCCAGCACCCGACTAGCGGGAGGGTTAATGGATGAGCAGTTCTTC
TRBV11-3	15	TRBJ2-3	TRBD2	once	CASSPGGTSTDTQYF	TGTGCCAGCAGCCCGGGAGGGACTAGCACAGATACGCAGTATTTT
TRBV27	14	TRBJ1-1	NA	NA	CASSFIGGNTEAFF	TGTGCCAGCAGTTTCATAGGGGGGAACACTGAAGCTTTCTTT
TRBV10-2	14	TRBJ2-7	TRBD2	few	CASRGSGDSYEQYF	TGCGCCAGCAGAGGTAGCGGGGACTCCTACGAGCAGTACTTC
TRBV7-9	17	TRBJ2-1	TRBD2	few	CASSLGGLAGAKNEQFF	TGTGCCAGCAGCTTGGGGGGCCTAGCGGGAGCAAAAAATGAGCAGTTCTTC
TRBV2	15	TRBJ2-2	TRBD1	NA	CASSEARTGSGELFF	TGTGCCAGCAGTGAAGCGCGGACAGGGTCCGGGGAGCTGTTTTTT
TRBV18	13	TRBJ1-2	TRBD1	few	CASSPRTGGGYTF	TGTGCCAGCTCACCTCGGACAGGGGGGGGCTACACCTTC
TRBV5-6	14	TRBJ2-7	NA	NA	CASSRWRGLYEQYF	TGTGCCAGCAGCCGATGGCGGGGACTCTACGAGCAGTACTTC
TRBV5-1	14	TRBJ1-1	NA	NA	CASSLEGLNTEAFF	TGCGCCAGCAGCTTGGAGGGGCTCAACACTGAAGCTTTCTTT
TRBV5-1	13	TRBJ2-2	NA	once	CASSLAPSGELFF	TGCGCCAGCAGCTTGGCCCCTAGCGGGGAGCTGTTTTTT
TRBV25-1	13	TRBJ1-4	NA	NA	CASSAGTWLKLFF	TGTGCCAGCAGCGCCGGGACTTGGTTGAAACTGTTTTTT
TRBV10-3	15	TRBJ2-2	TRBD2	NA	CAISGLAGDTGELFF	TGTGCCATCAGTGGGCTAGCGGGAGACACCGGGGAGCTGTTTTTT
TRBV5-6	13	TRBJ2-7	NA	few	CASSGDNTYEQYF	TGTGCCAGCAGCGGGGACAACACCTACGAGCAGTACTTC
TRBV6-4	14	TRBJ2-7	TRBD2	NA	CASSELAGDGEQYF	TGTGCCAGCAGTGAGTTAGCGGGAGATGGCGAGCAGTACTTC
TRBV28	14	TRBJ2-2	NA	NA	CASTLGQRTGELFF	TGTGCCAGCACCCTAGGACAGAGGACCGGGGAGCTGTTTTTT
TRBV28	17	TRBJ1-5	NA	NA	CASSVSPTGYSNQPQHF	TGTGCCAGCAGTGTCTCTCCCACAGGGTATAGCAATCAGCCCCAGCATTTT
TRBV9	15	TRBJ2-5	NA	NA	CASSDLTVPQETQYF	TGTGCCAGCAGCGATTTGACAGTCCCCCAAGAGACCCAGTACTTC
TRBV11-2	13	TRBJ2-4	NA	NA	CASSLVGGNIQYF	TGTGCCAGCAGCTTAGTAGGCGGAAACATTCAGTACTTC
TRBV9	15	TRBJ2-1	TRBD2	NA	CASGPWEGAYNEQFF	TGTGCCAGCGGTCCCTGGGAGGGAGCCTACAATGAGCAGTTCTTC
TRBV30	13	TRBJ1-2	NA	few	CAYRTDRPYGYTF	TGTGCCTATCGGACAGACCGACCTTATGGCTACACCTTC
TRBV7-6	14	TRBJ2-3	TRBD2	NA	CASSPRLATDTQYF	TGTGCCAGCAGCCCGAGACTAGCTACAGATACGCAGTATTTT
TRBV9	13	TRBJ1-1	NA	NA	CASSVAGHTEAFF	TGTGCCAGCAGCGTAGCAGGGCACACTGAAGCTTTCTTT